This TCR beta chain was obtained from a study of T cell changes during pregnancy in multiple sclerosis. Sequencing was performed with immunoSEQ multiplex PCR; in TCRdb, only in-frame clones are kept and a portion is missing. The repertoire has about 40,000 clones, about 90% of them found once; the top ten carry approximately 5.3%. Looked up from germline, CDR1 is MNHEY and CDR2 is SVGAGI. V shed 5 bases and J shed 2 bases, with 10 bases lying between them. The CDR3 consists of 13 residues. The chain links TRBV6-5 to TRBJ2-7; perhaps TRBD1 as D (6 bases). This specimen was peripheral blood, taken in the first trimester of pregnancy. The TCR comes from a female donor in good health, enrolled as a control in a pregnancy study. The CDR3 region is CASSRTVTYEQYF. In DNA, the CDR3 is TGTGCCAGCAGTCGGACAGTTACCTACGAGCAGTACTTC.